The table lists the clone carrying this T cell receptor (beta chain) with a few counts. The antigen is undetermined. Researchers made TCR beta libraries by using iRepertoire HTBI primers and running Arm-PCR on CDR3 regions. MiXCR was run by TCRdb on the multiplex PCR reads, yielding one entry per CDR3 protein. The sample lists 400,000 to 500,000 distinct CDR3 sequences; roughly 15% were seen once. Germline CDR1 and CDR2: SEHNR and FQNEAQ (reference sequence). The CDR3 covers 13 residues. Deletions cut 11 bases from V and 5 bases from J, with 15 bases between. This sample is part of a study of regulatory T cells in long-lasting Graves disease. Regarding time point: newly diagnosed GD, antithyroid drugs for less than 3 months. RNA extracted from PBMCs served as the sequencing template. Findings and caveats of the study: Favored gene segments in persistent disease were TRBV28, TRBJ1-2 and TRBJ2-5.

These sequences were also reported in another study, on T cells in Graves' hyperthyroidism and ophthalmopathy. This second study notes: A set of HTBI primers served as the primers for a first-round RT-PCR of the TCR CDR3. Blood also held most thyroid clonotypes expanded beyond 0.001.

V gene TRBV7-9 combines with J gene TRBJ2-2; TRBD1 or TRBD2 may be the D gene (5 bases each). The sequence derives from a woman aged 18-29 years with Graves disease. The specimen was peripheral blood mononuclear cells (PBMCs), collected at new diagnosis, from a patient treated with antithyroid drugs. CDR3 nucleotide sequence: TGTGCCGCCGGGACCCGGCGGACCGGGGAGCTGTTTTTT. Its protein is CAAGTRRTGELFF.